The 24 T cell receptor beta chains in this list originate from one sample, sequenced in a study of control samples from healthy donors and cancer patients. Measured with immunoSEQ multiplex PCR; TCRdb has only the in-frame clones, and not every one. The table includes some 120,000 clones, 80% to 95% detected once. Sequences were obtained from PBMCs. The receptors derive from an elderly man with head and neck cancer.

The gene calls are TRBV29-1 and TRBJ2-1, with 12 nucleotides matching TRBD2. From germline, CDR1 is SQVTM and CDR2 ANQGSEA. This CDR3 region has 16 residues. The V and J ends lost 4 bases and 8 bases, in that order; junction bases with no gene match: 12. The CDR3 bases are TGCAGCGTTGCGGGTCTAGCGGGGGGGGTTGTCGATGAGCAGTTCTTC. This gives the protein CSVAGLAGGVVDEQFF.

This chain joins TRBV2 and TRBJ2-2; D is possibly TRBD2 (5 bases). The germline V and J ends were trimmed by 5 bases and 0 bases, with 7 bases remaining between them. The CDR3 is 14 amino acids. Per the germline V gene, CDR1 is SNHLY and CDR2 is FYNNEI. The CDR3 protein is CASSYGANTGELFF. The CDR3 nucleotides are TGTGCCAGCAGTTACGGGGCGAACACCGGGGAGCTGTTTTTT.

The chain couples TRBV25-1 to TRBJ1-1; no clear D gene. With 7 bases removed from V and 6 bases from J, the gap between germline ends came to 18 bases. Germline lookup yields CDR1 MGHDK and CDR2 SYGVNS. The CDR3 loop spans 14 amino acids. CDR3 sequence (DNA): TGTGCCAGCACTTTGGAGGGCCCGAGGGCTGAAGCTTTCTTT. Residues: CASTLEGPRAEAFF.

The genes are TRBV19 and TRBJ2-7; TRBD1 matches 7 bases. V lost 5 bases to trimming and J lost 2 bases; unmatched junction nucleotides: 9. The length of the CDR3 is 15 residues. Germline CDR1 reads LNHDA; CDR2 reads SQIVND (reference sequence). The CDR3 nucleotides read TGTGCCAGTAGTCGACAGGGTAGGGGAACCTACGAGCAGTACTTC. This gives the protein CASSRQGRGTYEQYF.

The chain has TRBV11-1 and TRBJ2-1, with 13 nucleotides matching TRBD2. The CDR3 spans 15 residues. Germline values: CDR1 SGHAT, CDR2 FQDESV (reference sequence). J was trimmed by 7 bases and V by 5 bases; bases with no gene match: 5. The DNA of the CDR3 is TGTGCCAGCAGCGAACAGGGACTAGCGGGGAATGAGCAGTTCTTC. It is translated as CASSEQGLAGNEQFF.

This clone has only one observation. The chain couples TRBV27 to TRBJ1-5, with TRBD1 as a possible D gene (6 bases). The V and J ends lost 10 bases and 1 base respectively, with 14 bases between them. Germline values: CDR1 MNHEY, CDR2 SMNVEV (reference sequence). The CDR3 runs to 14 residues. The CDR3 DNA is TGTGCCACCAGGAGGGGGGGAAGCAATCAGCCCCAGCATTTT. Translation: CATRRGGSNQPQHF.

V gene TRBV30 combines with J gene TRBJ1-1, with D perhaps matching TRBD1 (6 bases). This CDR3 has 12 residues. Per the germline V gene, CDR1 is GTSNPN and CDR2 is SVGIG (reference sequence). With 7 bases removed from V and 6 bases from J, the gap between germline ends came to 15 bases. The DNA for the CDR3 is TGTGCCTCCCACAGGGTGTCGTCTGAAGCTTTCTTT. Amino acid sequence: CASHRVSSEAFF.

This sequence joins TRBV20-1 and TRBJ1-4; D is unclear. The ends were cut back, 3 bases at V and 0 bases at J, with 11 bases in the middle. CDR3 size: 15 residues. CDR1 DFQATT and CDR2 SNEGSKA come from the germline V gene (reference sequence). The CDR3 region has the DNA TGCAGTGCTAGTACGGGGTTTGCAACTAATGAAAAACTGTTTTTT. This codes for CSASTGFATNEKLFF.

This clone came up once. CDR3 coding DNA: TGTGCCATCAGCGAAGGCAGGGGATACGAGCAGTACTTC. Translated: CAISEGRGYEQYF. The rearrangement uses TRBV10-3 and TRBJ2-7; tentative D call: TRBD1 (6 bases). Deletions cut 6 bases from V and 4 bases from J, with 13 bases between. Germline CDR1 and CDR2: ENHRY and SYGVKD. The CDR3 extends over 13 amino acids.

The V gene is TRBV2, the J gene TRBJ2-5, with TRBD2 matching over 10 bases. CDR1 is SNHLY, CDR2 FYNNEI, per germline. This CDR3 has 14 residues. V dropped 6 bases and J dropped 3; count of bases not matched to a gene: 4. As DNA, the CDR3 is TGTGCCAGCAGGACCCTAGCGGGAGAAGAGACCCAGTACTTC. It encodes CASRTLAGEETQYF.

V and J are TRBV3-1 (or the pseudogene TRBV3-2) and TRBJ2-2; no firm D call. The germline V and J ends were trimmed by 1 base and 1 base, with 10 bases remaining between them. This CDR3 comprises 16 residues. Looked up from germline, CDR1 is LGHDT and CDR2 is YNNKEL (reference sequence). CDR3 protein: CASSQVSAGNTGELFF. The CDR3 DNA follows: TGTGCCAGCAGCCAAGTTAGTGCAGGGAACACCGGGGAGCTGTTTTTT.

For the CDR3, the DNA is TGTGCCAGCAGCTTGGCTGGCGGACAGAACACTGAAGCTTTCTTT. This translates into CASSLAGGQNTEAFF. The chain employs TRBV5-5 and TRBJ1-1, with a possible D match to TRBD1 (5 bases). The germline V and J ends were trimmed by 0 bases and 1 base, with 10 bases remaining between them. Germline CDR1 reads SGHKS; CDR2 reads YYEKEE (reference sequence). CDR3 length: 15 residues.

V is TRBV29-1 and J is TRBJ2-5; D unresolved. The CDR3 is 11 residues long. Germline loops: CDR1 SQVTM, CDR2 ANQGSEA. Trimming removed 7 bases at V and 5 bases at J, with 11 bases between. DNA of the CDR3: TGCAGCGCCTTGGTGGGGGAGACCCAGTACTTC. This sequence encodes CSALVGETQYF.

The chain employs TRBV18 and TRBJ1-1; the match to TRBD1 covers 7 bases. The CDR3 is 13 residues long. Germline V lookup: CDR1 KGHSH, CDR2 LQKENI. J gave up 6 bases and V 3 bases, and 4 bases lay outside the gene matches. The CDR3 DNA is TGTGCCAGCTCACCGGGACAGACCCCTGAAGCTTTCTTT. Translation gives CASSPGQTPEAFF.

The V gene is TRBV4-1, the J gene TRBJ2-7; D not resolved. Germline V gene lookup returns CDR1 MGHRA and CDR2 YSYEKL. Between the trimmed V and J ends, which lost 0 bases and 9 bases, there was a span of 18 bases. The CDR3 length is 15 residues. The CDR3 protein is CASSQEFSQVSGQYF. Here the CDR3 DNA reads TGCGCCAGCAGCCAAGAGTTCTCCCAGGTCTCGGGGCAGTACTTC.

Here the CDR3 reads CASSETGLASDEQFF. The CDR3 DNA is TGTGCCAGCAGTGAAACCGGTTTGGCTTCCGATGAGCAGTTCTTC. V gene TRBV2 combines with J gene TRBJ2-1; D unresolved. V was shortened by 2 bases and J by 8 bases, with 16 bases between the two germline ends. The germline CDR1 and CDR2 sequences are SNHLY and FYNNEI. The CDR3 is 15 amino acids. The whole variable domain, filled in from reference TRBV2 and TRBJ2-1, reads EPEVTQTPSHQVTQMGQEVILRCVPISNHLYFYWYRQILGQKVEFLVSFYNNEISEKSEIFDDQFSVERPDGSNFTLKIRSTKLEDSAMYFCASSETGLASDEQFFGPGTRLTVL.

This clone has a single count. The chain has TRBV10-3 and TRBJ1-6; D gene unclear. This CDR3 has 15 residues. From germline, CDR1 is ENHRY and CDR2 SYGVKD. V gave up 0 bases and J gave up 4 bases, with 7 bases separating them. Written as DNA, the CDR3 is TGTGCCATCAGTGAGTCGAGAGGTTATAATTCACCCCTCCACTTT. It yields the protein CAISESRGYNSPLHF.

The genes are TRBV5-6 and TRBJ2-7, with no clear D. The V end was cut by 4 bases, the J end by 4 bases, with 6 bases between. Germline assignment: CDR1 SGHDT and CDR2 YYEEEE. The length of the CDR3 is 11 residues. CDR3 loop: CASSALYEQYF. In DNA form, the CDR3 reads TGTGCCAGCAGCGCCCTATACGAGCAGTACTTC.

V is TRBV6-5 and J is TRBJ2-7; D gene unclear. V was trimmed by 6 bases and J by 1 base, leaving 10 bases between them. This CDR3 comprises 13 residues. Germline V gene sequence: CDR1 MNHEY, CDR2 SVGAGI. CDR3 protein: CASSTVYSYEQYF. In nucleotides, the CDR3 is TGTGCCAGCAGCACGGTCTATTCCTACGAGCAGTACTTC.

The chain joins TRBV3-1 (or the pseudogene TRBV3-2) to TRBJ1-2; D is perhaps TRBD1 (5 bases). CDR1 is LGHDT and CDR2 is YNNKEL in the germline V gene (reference sequence). V lost 1 base and J lost 4, with 7 bases in between. CDR3 size: 13 residues. The CDR3 loop reads CASSQGQLYGYTF. CDR3 in DNA: TGTGCCAGCAGCCAAGGACAGCTCTATGGCTACACCTTC.

The rearrangement links TRBV7-9 to TRBJ1-1, with D perhaps matching TRBD1 (5 bases). V lost 5 bases, J lost 5 bases, and 12 bases lay in between. Per the germline V gene, CDR1 is SEHNR and CDR2 is FQNEAQ (reference sequence). The CDR3 is made up of 13 amino acids. The CDR3 reads CASSLTEGTEAFF. CDR3 nucleotides: TGTGCCAGCAGCCTCACCGAGGGGACTGAAGCTTTCTTT.

The chain uses TRBV6-5 and TRBJ2-3; 7 bases align to TRBD2. Looked up from germline, CDR1 is MNHEY and CDR2 is SVGAGI. The CDR3 spans 15 residues. The J segment lost 3 bases and the V segment lost 11 bases, leaving 14 bases of the junction unmatched. Here the CDR3 DNA reads TGTGCCTCCAGCGACCTGGCGGGAGCTACAGATACGCAGTATTTT. The encoded protein is CASSDLAGATDTQYF.

This clone was found once. The chain carries TRBV6-5 and TRBJ2-2, with 8 bases matching TRBD1. V dropped 4 bases and J dropped 4; count of bases not matched to a gene: 2. CDR1 and CDR2 (germline): MNHEY, SVGAGI. The CDR3 length is 14 residues. CDR3 in amino acids: CASSSGQGTGELFF. The CDR3 DNA follows: TGTGCCAGCAGTTCCGGACAGGGCACCGGGGAGCTGTTTTTT.

The CDR3 coding sequence is TGCGCCAGCAGCCAAGATGTCCTCCAGGGGCCAGGGGGCTTATACTACGAGCAGTACTTC. Its protein product is CASSQDVLQGPGGLYYEQYF. The chain links TRBV4-1 to TRBJ2-7; 8 bases line up with TRBD1. The CDR3 consists of 20 residues. Trimming took 0 bases from V and 3 from J; bases not matched to a gene: 19. Germline CDR1 reads MGHRA; CDR2 reads YSYEKL.